Presented here are 17 T cell receptor beta chains from one specimen sequenced in a study of T cells in localized non-small cell lung cancer. Some clones are missing from TCRdb's copy, which holds only in-frame ones; the method was immunoSEQ multiplex PCR. The sample has about 19,000 clones, 85% to 95% seen once. This sample comprised peripheral blood, obtained before any cancer treatment. These receptors were collected from a male donor aged 60 or over with stage I squamous cell lung carcinoma.

The gene calls are TRBV19 and TRBJ2-1; D call uncertain. CDR1 LNHDA and CDR2 SQIVND come from the germline V gene (reference sequence). The V gene lost 5 bases and the J gene lost 4 bases, with 15 bases spanning the gap. This CDR3 is 15 amino acids long. CDR3 sequence: CASSLSRGSYNEQFF. The CDR3 nucleotides are TGTGCCAGTAGTCTTTCCCGAGGTTCATACAATGAGCAGTTCTTC.

By sample share, this clone is medium-sized (0.01 to 0.1%). The rearrangement joins TRBV7-8 to TRBJ1-1; 10 bases are a match to TRBD1. The germline gives CDR1 SGHVS, CDR2 FQNEAQ. The CDR3 covers 16 residues. V dropped 6 bases and J dropped 4; count of bases not matched to a gene: 11. CDR3 bases: TGTGCCAGCAGGGCTATCCGGGACAGGGGATCCACTGAAGCTTTCTTT. Protein: CASRAIRDRGSTEAFF.

The rearrangement links TRBV10-3 to TRBJ2-7, with 7 bases identical to TRBD2. The CDR3 loop spans 13 amino acids. The V segment lost 6 bases and the J segment 5 bases; nucleotides outside the gene matches: 7. Germline V gives CDR1 ENHRY, CDR2 SYGVKD. The chain's CDR3 is CAISRREEDEQYF. In DNA form, the CDR3 reads TGTGCCATCAGCCGCCGGGAGGAAGACGAGCAGTACTTC.

This sequence joins TRBV6-5 and TRBJ2-7; TRBD2 matches 7 bases. V was clipped by 5 bases and J by 0 bases; unmatched bases: 7. The CDR3 runs 15 residues. Germline assignment: CDR1 MNHEY and CDR2 SVGAGI. The CDR3 DNA reads TGTGCCAGCAGTCCCCCGGGACTAAACTCCTACGAGCAGTACTTC. Translating gives CASSPPGLNSYEQYF.

V is TRBV7-2 and J is TRBJ2-3; TRBD2 aligns across 11 bases. With 5 bases clipped from V and 0 bases from J, the junction kept 4 bases outside the gene matches. This CDR3 has 16 amino acids. Germline CDR1 and CDR2: SGHTA and FQGNSA. As DNA, the CDR3 is TGTGCCAGCAGCACCCGACTAGCGGGGAGCACAGATACGCAGTATTTT. Its translation is CASSTRLAGSTDTQYF.

In this sample, this clone turned up once. The J gene is TRBJ2-5, the V gene TRBV5-4; D perhaps matches TRBD1 (5 bases). Trimming took off 0 bases at V and 1 base at J, with 13 bases between the two ends. CDR1 and CDR2 (germline): SGHNT, YYREEE (reference sequence). The CDR3 runs to 16 residues. As DNA, the CDR3 is TGTGCCAGCAGCTTGGGGGCAGGGTTAAGCCAAGAGACCCAGTACTTC. It codes for CASSLGAGLSQETQYF.

This clone was found once. The chain couples TRBV6-6 to TRBJ2-7; D remains unclear. This CDR3 comprises 13 residues. Germline V gene data show CDR1 as MNHNY and CDR2 as SVGAGI (reference sequence). With 0 bases removed from V and 3 bases from J, the gap between germline ends came to 6 bases. The CDR3 spells CASSYSGFYEQYF. CDR3 DNA sequence: TGTGCCAGCAGTTACTCAGGATTCTACGAGCAGTACTTC.

This chain joins TRBV5-4 and TRBJ2-3; D call uncertain. V was pared by 3 bases and J by 6 bases, with 14 bases between. This CDR3 is 14 amino acids long. CDR1 and CDR2 from the germline V gene are SGHNT and YYREEE (reference sequence). CDR3: CASSSRLRADTQYF. In nucleotides, the CDR3 is TGTGCCAGCAGCTCCCGCTTGCGAGCGGATACGCAGTATTTT.

Comments on this clone: One end of the junction fails to match germline, which may point to a read error. The chain uses TRBV5-4 and TRBJ1-1; no clear D gene. This CDR3 contains 12 residues. Per the germline V gene, CDR1 is SGHNT and CDR2 is YYREEE (reference sequence). CDR3 sequence reads: CASSLGPVGSHF. CDR3 coding DNA: TGTGCCAGCAGCTTGGGACCAGTCGGCTCCCATTTT.

The J gene is TRBJ2-6, the V gene TRBV5-4; D might be TRBD1 (6 bases). The germline gives CDR1 SGHNT, CDR2 YYREEE (reference sequence). V was shortened by 6 bases and J by 0 bases, with 19 bases between the two germline ends. This CDR3 comprises 18 residues. The CDR3 reads CASTLDSTIFSGANVLTF. CDR3 DNA sequence: TGTGCCAGCACCCTGGACAGCACTATTTTCTCTGGGGCCAACGTCCTGACTTTC.

The chain combines TRBV9 with TRBJ2-7, with 7 bases lining up with TRBD2. The V gene's germline CDR1 is SGDLS and CDR2 YYNGEE. Trimming removed 0 bases from V and 4 bases from J; junction bases left unmatched: 7. The CDR3 has 15 amino acids. CDR3 bases: TGTGCCAGCAGCGTAGCAACGGGAGGCCCATACGAGCAGTACTTC. It encodes CASSVATGGPYEQYF.

V is TRBV5-1 and J is TRBJ1-1; D is possibly TRBD1 (5 bases). V was trimmed by 4 bases and J by 1 base, leaving 11 bases between them. Germline CDR1 is SGHRS and CDR2 is YFSETQ. CDR3 size: 14 residues. The CDR3 sequence is CASSPGGGNTEAFF. Written as DNA, the CDR3 is TGCGCCAGCAGCCCCGGGGGGGGGAACACTGAAGCTTTCTTT.

This clone occurred once. The CDR3 bases are TGCGCCAGCAGCTTGGGACAGTCAGTCAACATTCAGTACTTC. Translation: CASSLGQSVNIQYF. J is TRBJ2-4 and V is TRBV5-1; weak D call: TRBD1 (5 bases). The V gene lost 0 bases and the J gene lost 7 bases, with 11 bases spanning the gap. The CDR3 length is 14 residues. Germline lookup yields CDR1 SGHRS and CDR2 YFSETQ. Filled out from reference TRBV5-1 and TRBJ2-4, the complete variable domain reads KAGVTQTPRYLIKTRGQQVTLSCSPISGHRSVSWYQQTPGQGLQFLFEYFSETQRNKGNFPGRFSGRQFSNSRSEMNVSTLELGDSALYLCASSLGQSVNIQYFGAGTRLSVL.

This chain joins TRBV4-3 and TRBJ2-5; D may be TRBD2 (6 bases). Germline CDR1 LGHNA, CDR2 YSLEER. Deletions cut 0 bases from V and 10 bases from J, with 12 bases between. The CDR3 extends over 13 amino acids. DNA for the CDR3: TGCGCCAGCAGCCAAGATGCTAAGGGAGGCCAGTACTTC. Translation gives CASSQDAKGGQYF.

The chain employs TRBV4-2 and TRBJ2-7, with 9 nucleotides matching TRBD1. CDR3 size: 15 residues. The V gene's germline CDR1 is LGHNA and CDR2 YNFKEQ. The trim removed 1 base at V and 5 bases at J, leaving 6 bases unmatched. CDR3: CASSQVTGGEDEQYF. The CDR3 bases are TGTGCCAGCAGCCAAGTCACAGGGGGCGAGGACGAGCAGTACTTC.

V and J are TRBV5-6 and TRBJ2-7; 15 nucleotides align to TRBD2. The CDR3 totals 18 residues. The germline V gene encodes CDR1 SGHDT and CDR2 YYEEEE. With V trimmed by 2 bases and J by 9 bases, 15 bases remained unmatched. CDR3 sequence: CASSFKGLAGGLEGMQYF. The CDR3 nucleotides are TGTGCCAGCAGCTTCAAAGGACTAGCGGGAGGGCTAGAGGGGATGCAGTACTTC.

The chain links TRBV30 to TRBJ2-3; the match to TRBD2 covers 11 bases. CDR3 length equals 15 residues. Germline V gives CDR1 GTSNPN, CDR2 SVGIG (reference sequence). Trimming cost V 2 bases and J 5 bases; bases outside gene matches: 6. The CDR3 region is CAWSPTSGVRDTQYF. The CDR3 nucleotides are TGTGCCTGGAGTCCGACTAGCGGGGTACGAGATACGCAGTATTTT.